A selection of T cell receptor beta chains follows, all from one sample in a study of shared clonotypes between healthy human individuals. Libraries were prepared by immunoSEQ multiplex PCR; TCRdb keeps only in-frame clonotypes and omits some of them. The sample has approximately 2,000,000 clones, 93% seen once; the top ten hold about 1.7%. Material for sequencing was naive CD8+ T cells from PBMCs. The origin of the receptors is a man aged 18 to 35 in good health. Some clones in this sample may be carry-over from other donors' samples. The CDR3 runs from the conserved cysteine through the conserved F or W. The D gene is left open where the match is weak. Clone size is stated in some rows and not others, as once, few, many or a class when expanded.

TRBV27	once	NA	TRBJ2-3	TGTGCCAGCAGTTTATATGAGCGTACTACGCAGTATTTT	CASSLYERTTQYF
TRBV7-3	NA	TRBD2	TRBJ2-1	TGTGCCAGCAGCTCCCGACTAGCGGGGACGCAGGGGGAGCAGTTCTTC	CASSSRLAGTQGEQFF
TRBV6-5	NA	TRBD1	TRBJ1-2	TGTGCCAGCAGTCCCGGGACAGGGGATGGCTACACCTTC	CASSPGTGDGYTF
TRBV27	once	NA	TRBJ1-2	TGTGCCAGCAGTTATTCTGCTGGACATGAATACTATGGCTACACCTTC	CASSYSAGHEYYGYTF
TRBV9	NA	TRBD2	TRBJ2-1	TGTGCCAGCAGCGTAGCGATCACGGGACTAGCGGGAGCTGAGCAGTTCTTC	CASSVAITGLAGAEQFF
TRBV2	NA	TRBD1	TRBJ2-7	TGTGCCAGCATTCCGGGACAGGGGTACGAGCAGTACTTC	CASIPGQGYEQYF
TRBV2	NA	NA	TRBJ1-2	TGTGCCAGCAGTGAAAATCAATCGAAGGGCAGATTCTATGGCTACACCTTC	CASSENQSKGRFYGYTF
TRBV6-1	NA	NA	TRBJ2-7	TGTGCCAGCAGTGAACGAGGGGTTAACTACGAGCAGTACTTC	CASSERGVNYEQYF
TRBV7-9	NA	NA	TRBJ2-5	TGTGCCAGCAGCTTACCCCCTGCGGACAGACCTAAAGAGACCCAGTACTTC	CASSLPPADRPKETQYF
TRBV27	NA	NA	TRBJ2-7	TGTGCCAGCAGTTTCGGGCTAGTACGCGACGAGCAGTACTTC	CASSFGLVRDEQYF
TRBV13	NA	NA	TRBJ2-5	TGTGCCAGCACTCTACGGGGAGAAGAGACCCAGTACTTC	CASTLRGEETQYF
TRBV7-8	NA	TRBD2	TRBJ2-5	TGTGCCAGCAGCCGCGGGGAGGGGAGGGCTTTTTGGGAGACCCAGTACTTC	CASSRGEGRAFWETQYF
TRBV2	NA	TRBD2	TRBJ2-1	TGTGCCAGCAGGATACTAGCGGGAGGGCCTAAGGAGCAGTTCTTC	CASRILAGGPKEQFF
TRBV7-2	NA	NA	TRBJ2-7	TGTGCCAGCAGCTTAACACATCATCCAGGGGAGCAGTACTTC	CASSLTHHPGEQYF
TRBV4-1	NA	NA	TRBJ2-7	TGCGCCAGCAGCCAAGTCGGAGTGGCGGACGAGCAGTACTTC	CASSQVGVADEQYF
TRBV5-6	NA	TRBD2	TRBJ2-1	TGTGCCAGCAGCTTGGCGGGAGGGCCTAATGAGCAGTTCTTC	CASSLAGGPNEQFF
TRBV16	NA	NA	TRBJ1-5	TGTGCCAGCAGCAGCGGACAGATTTATCAGCCCCAGCATTTT	CASSSGQIYQPQHF
TRBV27	NA	NA	TRBJ2-7	TGTGCCACCAGGCCTGGAGGGCACTACGAGCAGTACTTC	CATRPGGHYEQYF